The 28 T cell receptor beta chains given below trace back to one sample, sequenced in a study of cytomegalovirus exposure and HLA in healthy donors. In the PCR, 60 Vbeta and 13 Jbeta primers were used. Libraries were prepared by immunoSEQ multiplex PCR; TCRdb keeps only in-frame clonotypes and omits some of them. The sample consists of 75,000 to 90,000 clones, around 85% of them appearing once. The sample was PBMCs. All receptors come from a man aged 40-50 years in good health and CMV-seropositive.

The chain joins TRBV6-1 to TRBJ1-2, with 7 bases lining up with TRBD1. V gave up 8 bases and J gave up 4 bases; unmatched junction bases: 10. Germline loops: CDR1 MNHNS, CDR2 SASEGT. The CDR3 covers 14 residues. In DNA, the CDR3 is TGTGCCAGCTGGGGGAGACAGGGCTTCTATGGCTACACCTTC. This gives the protein CASWGRQGFYGYTF.

The CDR3 region is CASSLVEVNTEAFF. The CDR3 nucleotides read TGTGCCAGCAGCTTAGTGGAGGTGAACACTGAAGCTTTCTTT. The V gene is TRBV13, the J gene TRBJ1-1; D ambiguous. In germline, CDR1 is PRHDT, CDR2 FYEKMQ (reference sequence). The V gene lost 1 base and the J gene lost 0 bases, with 6 bases spanning the gap. The CDR3 runs 14 residues. Full variable domain (remainder filled in from reference TRBV13 and TRBJ1-1): AAGVIQSPRHLIKEKRETATLKCYPIPRHDTVYWYQQGPGQDPQFLISFYEKMQSDKGSIPDRFSAQQFSDYHSELNMSSLELGDSALYFCASSLVEVNTEAFFGQGTRLTVV.

The chain has TRBV25-1 and TRBJ2-6; tentatively, D is TRBD2 (6 bases). Germline CDR1 MGHDK, CDR2 SYGVNS. This CDR3 region has 16 residues. V lost 6 bases and J 0 bases, leaving 12 bases between the germline ends. CDR3 amino acids: CASSRLGGSGANVLTF. CDR3 coding DNA: TGTGCCAGCAGCCGGCTGGGGGGCTCTGGGGCCAACGTCCTGACTTTC.

V is TRBV11-2 and J is TRBJ2-2, with D perhaps TRBD2 (5 bases). CDR3 length equals 13 residues. V was trimmed by 0 bases and J by 10 bases, leaving 9 bases between them. Germline CDR1 reads SGHAT; CDR2 reads FQNNGV. The CDR3 spells CASSLDLGVELFF. CDR3 DNA: TGTGCCAGCAGCTTAGATCTGGGAGTGGAGCTGTTTTTT. Together with reference TRBV11-2 and TRBJ2-2, the CDR3 gives the full variable domain: EAGVAQSPRYKIIEKRQSVAFWCNPISGHATLYWYQQILGQGPKLLIQFQNNGVVDDSQLPKDRFSAERLKGVDSTLKIQPAKLEDSAVYLCASSLDLGVELFFGEGSRLTVL.

V usage is TRBV4-1 and J usage is TRBJ2-3; no clear D. This CDR3 region has 15 residues. Germline-derived CDR1 and CDR2 are MGHRA and YSYEKL. V lost 4 bases, J lost 3 bases, and 14 bases lay in between. The chain's CDR3 is CASSRRLVETDTQYF. DNA of the CDR3: TGCGCCAGCAGCCGTAGGCTAGTTGAGACAGATACGCAGTATTTT.

The rearrangement joins TRBV10-1 to TRBJ1-3, with D hard to call. The CDR3 is 14 amino acids. Trimming removed 3 bases at V and 0 bases at J, with 6 bases between. The germline V gene encodes CDR1 WNHNN and CDR2 SYGVQD (reference sequence). In DNA, the CDR3 is TGCGCCAGCAGTGACCCGAGCTCTGGAAACACCATATATTTT. It codes for CASSDPSSGNTIYF.

This clone is a singleton in its sample. The rearrangement links TRBV5-3 to TRBJ1-2, with unresolved D. TRBV5-3 is an ORF for which the function is uncertain. Trimming cost V 0 bases and J 8 bases, with 5 bases left between them. The CDR3 consists of 11 residues. The CDR3 DNA is TGTGCCAGAAGCTTGGTGAGGGGCTACACCTTC. Protein sequence: CARSLVRGYTF.

The rearrangement uses TRBV9 and TRBJ2-5; the D gene is possibly TRBD2 (5 bases). The CDR3 length is 13 residues. V gave up 6 bases and J gave up 4 bases, with 13 bases separating them. The germline V gene has CDR1 SGDLS and CDR2 YYNGEE. In nucleotides, the CDR3 is TGTGCCAGCAATGGAGGTAGTCGAGAGACCCAGTACTTC. Its protein product is CASNGGSRETQYF.

This clone was seen more than once but under ten times. The chain is built from TRBV29-1 and TRBJ2-5, with D hard to call. The CDR3 runs 15 residues. Germline CDR1 is SQVTM and CDR2 is ANQGSEA. V was clipped by 3 bases and J by 4 bases, with 18 bases between them. In nucleotides, the CDR3 is TGCAGCGTTGATGACGGGTCTTACAAAGGAGAGACCCAGTACTTC. It codes for CSVDDGSYKGETQYF.

V usage is TRBV5-4 and J usage is TRBJ2-1; 8 bases fit TRBD2. The ends lost 4 bases at V and 5 bases at J; junction bases unmatched: 8. This CDR3 comprises 15 residues. Germline V CDR1 and CDR2: SGHNT, YYREEE (reference sequence). CDR3 DNA sequence: TGTGCCAGCAGCCAGGGACTAGTCACGAACAATGAGCAGTTCTTC. It encodes CASSQGLVTNNEQFF.

The CDR3: CASSPRTGQDTQYF. The DNA of the CDR3 is TGTGCCAGCAGCCCGAGGACAGGGCAAGATACGCAGTATTTT. The J gene is TRBJ2-3, the V gene TRBV13; TRBD1 agrees at 8 bases. The CDR3 is 14 amino acids. The germline gives CDR1 PRHDT, CDR2 FYEKMQ (reference sequence). V dropped 5 bases and J dropped 5; count of bases not matched to a gene: 6.

The V and J genes are TRBV2 and TRBJ2-5, with TRBD1 matching 8 bases. The CDR3 spans 16 residues. Germline V gene lookup returns CDR1 SNHLY and CDR2 FYNNEI. The ends lost 7 bases at V and 1 base at J; junction bases unmatched: 11. The DNA for the CDR3 is TGTGCCAGCATAGGACAGGGCGGCGGGATCCAAGAGACCCAGTACTTC. Its protein product is CASIGQGGGIQETQYF.

The rearrangement uses TRBV4-1 and TRBJ1-5, with a tentative D call TRBD1 (6 bases). There are 14 residues in the CDR3. V was trimmed by 3 bases and J by 6 bases, leaving 12 bases between them. CDR1 is MGHRA, CDR2 YSYEKL, per germline. The CDR3 coding sequence is TGCGCCAGCAGCCACCTCACAGGGACTCAGCCCCAGCATTTT. Its protein is CASSHLTGTQPQHF.

The chain is built from TRBV5-4 and TRBJ2-3, with TRBD1 matching 8 bases. This CDR3 is built from 16 residues. Germline V lookup: CDR1 SGHNT, CDR2 YYREEE (reference sequence). J lost 5 bases, V lost 3 bases, and 11 bases had no gene match. CDR3 protein: CASSSGRGTGRDTQYF. CDR3 nucleotides: TGTGCCAGCAGCTCAGGCAGAGGGACAGGCCGAGATACGCAGTATTTT.

This clone was recorded a few times. V usage is TRBV6-5 and J usage is TRBJ2-7; 7 bases are a match to TRBD2. J was trimmed by 5 bases and V by 5 bases; bases with no gene match: 9. The V gene's germline CDR1 is MNHEY and CDR2 SVGAGI. CDR3 length: 14 residues. CDR3: CASSELGLVHEQYF. The CDR3 bases are TGTGCCAGCAGTGAACTAGGACTAGTCCACGAGCAGTACTTC.

This chain uses TRBV29-1 with TRBJ2-3; 7 nucleotides line up with TRBD2. This CDR3 is 14 amino acids long. Germline values: CDR1 SQVTM, CDR2 ANQGSEA. The V segment lost 4 bases and the J segment 4 bases; nucleotides outside the gene matches: 8. CDR3 DNA: TGCAGCGTTGGACGCGGGAGCACCGCAGATACGCAGTATTTT. This sequence encodes CSVGRGSTADTQYF.

The gene calls are TRBV5-6 and TRBJ2-1, with a weak D call TRBD2 (7 bases). Trimming took 7 bases from V and 7 from J, leaving 18 bases between them. The V gene's germline CDR1 is SGHDT and CDR2 YYEEEE. This CDR3 has 14 residues. The CDR3 region is CASEGGYGGNEQFF. CDR3 DNA: TGTGCCAGCGAGGGGGGGTACGGGGGAAATGAGCAGTTCTTC.

This clone was found a few times. The gene calls are TRBV11-3 and TRBJ2-1; no definite D call. This CDR3 spans 13 amino acids. V shed 4 bases and J shed 10 bases, with 14 bases lying between them. Germline CDR1 SGHNT, CDR2 YENEEA. This CDR3 reads CASSWSEVGEQFF. CDR3 DNA: TGTGCCAGCAGCTGGAGTGAAGTTGGGGAGCAGTTCTTC.

In this sample, this clone turned up once. The chain employs TRBV11-2 and TRBJ1-5, with D unclear. Germline values: CDR1 SGHAT, CDR2 FQNNGV. V lost 5 bases, J lost 4 bases, and 6 bases lay in between. The CDR3 sequence is 12 residues long. The chain's CDR3 is CASSPRNQPQHF. In DNA form, the CDR3 reads TGTGCCAGCAGCCCCAGAAATCAGCCCCAGCATTTT.

V gene TRBV28 combines with J gene TRBJ1-6, with 8 bases lining up with TRBD1. This CDR3 comprises 13 residues. J was trimmed by 7 bases and V by 6 bases; bases with no gene match: 2. The germline CDR1 and CDR2 sequences are MDHEN and SYDVKM. CDR3 protein: CASRGTGNSPLHF. The CDR3 DNA reads TGTGCCAGCAGAGGGACAGGAAATTCACCCCTCCACTTT. Based on the CDR3 plus reference TRBV28 and TRBJ1-6, the full variable domain is DVKVTQSSRYLVKRTGEKVFLECVQDMDHENMFWYRQDPGLGLRLIYFSYDVKMKEKGDIPEGYSVSREKKERFSLILESASTNQTSMYLCASRGTGNSPLHFGNGTRLTVT.

This chain uses TRBV19 with TRBJ2-5, with 9 bases matching TRBD2. From germline, CDR1 is LNHDA and CDR2 SQIVND (reference sequence). The CDR3 totals 15 residues. J gave up 5 bases and V 8 bases, and 12 bases lay outside the gene matches. The CDR3 bases are TGTGCCAGTGGACCCTTAGCGGGAGAGGTTGAGACCCAGTACTTC. Encoded protein: CASGPLAGEVETQYF.

The V gene is TRBV6-6, the J gene TRBJ2-6; D is undetermined. Germline lookup yields CDR1 MNHNY and CDR2 SVGAGI (reference sequence). Trimming took off 8 bases at V and 0 bases at J, with 8 bases between the two ends. The CDR3 totals 14 residues. The CDR3 region is CASHSLSGANVLTF. CDR3 in DNA: TGTGCCAGCCACAGCCTCTCTGGGGCCAACGTCCTGACTTTC.

In its sample, this clone was seen once. Written as DNA, the CDR3 is TGCGCCAGCAGCCTGACTAGCGGGACCACAGATACGCAGTATTTT. It is translated as CASSLTSGTTDTQYF. The chain recombines TRBV4-1 with TRBJ2-3, with 11 bases that match TRBD2. CDR1 and CDR2 (germline): MGHRA, YSYEKL. Unmatched junction bases numbered 2, after V lost 4 bases and J lost 2 bases. This CDR3 region has 15 residues.

The genes are TRBV5-4 and TRBJ1-2; 7 bases are a match to TRBD1. CDR3 length: 15 residues. V lost 3 bases to trimming and J lost 1 base; unmatched junction nucleotides: 6. Germline V gene sequence: CDR1 SGHNT, CDR2 YYREEE (reference sequence). The CDR3 DNA sequence: TGTGCCAGCAGCTCACCGGGACAGCTTAACTATGGCTACACCTTC. Translated: CASSSPGQLNYGYTF.

The V call is TRBV6-1, the J call TRBJ1-1; 8 positions match TRBD1. Germline V CDR1 and CDR2: MNHNS, SASEGT. The CDR3 spans 15 residues. Trimming removed 4 bases from V and 3 bases from J; junction bases left unmatched: 7. CDR3 in amino acids: CASSGRQGRDTEAFF. CDR3 bases: TGTGCCAGCAGTGGGAGACAGGGGCGGGACACTGAAGCTTTCTTT.

This chain uses TRBV6-4 with TRBJ2-1; 10 bases fit TRBD2. Looked up from germline, CDR1 is MRHNA and CDR2 is SNTAGT. The CDR3 length is 14 residues. The V and J ends lost 6 bases and 6 bases, in that order; junction bases with no gene match: 5. This CDR3 is CASRASGSVNEQFF. In nucleotides, the CDR3 is TGTGCCAGCAGGGCTAGCGGGAGTGTCAATGAGCAGTTCTTC.

The V call is TRBV19, the J call TRBJ2-1, with 9 positions matching TRBD2. Germline CDR1 and CDR2: LNHDA and SQIVND (reference sequence). V gave up 1 base and J gave up 1 base; unmatched junction bases: 2. The length of the CDR3 is 16 residues. Written as DNA, the CDR3 is TGTGCCAGTAGTATAGGGCTAGCGGGATCCTACAATGAGCAGTTCTTC. It is translated as CASSIGLAGSYNEQFF.

This chain joins TRBV7-9 and TRBJ2-1; D might be TRBD1 (5 bases). The CDR3 is 13 amino acids. Germline loops: CDR1 SEHNR, CDR2 FQNEAQ (reference sequence). Trimming removed 1 base from V and 6 bases from J, with 7 bases in between. CDR3 amino acids: CASSLGQGNEQFF. The DNA of the CDR3 is TGTGCCAGCAGCTTAGGGCAGGGCAATGAGCAGTTCTTC.